This T cell receptor beta chain is drawn from a study of cytomegalovirus exposure and HLA in healthy donors. PCR was performed using 60 Vbeta and 13 Jbeta primers. Sequencing used immunoSEQ multiplex PCR; TCRdb keeps in-frame clones, though not all of them. The sample yields approximately 200,000 clones, around 79% seen once. Overall study results and limits: TCR beta V- and J-gene trimming, according to a later analysis, was linked to a missense DCLRE1C variant.

On this clone: Its cognate antigen is unknown.

CDR3 size: 14 residues. Deletions cut 4 bases from V and 6 bases from J, with 17 bases between. Germline V gene sequence: CDR1 SGHNT, CDR2 YYREEE (reference sequence). Sequenced material: PBMCs. The chain has TRBV5-4 and TRBJ2-7; a weak D match, TRBD2 (6 bases). The TCR comes from a woman in her thirties in good health and CMV-seropositive. CDR3 amino acids: CASSAGSPGGEQYF. The CDR3 bases are TGTGCCAGCAGCGCAGGATCCCCCGGGGGCGAGCAGTACTTC.